The 2 T cell receptor beta chains below come from one sample, sequenced in a study of blood T cell repertoires in COVID-19 (dated by TCRdb to the early 2020s). The library was produced with the immunoSEQ multiplex PCR assay. The clones in this table, taken by TCRdb from immuneACCESS, are in-frame only. Not every clone is retained; where verified, under half of the shortfall comes from an unresolved V gene, and the cause of the rest is unknown. The table for this sample lists 30,000 to 50,000 clones; roughly 94% of them were counted only once. Approximately 3.7% of the sample is taken by the ten largest. The material sequenced was peripheral blood. These receptors were collected from a human donor with active COVID-19. The donor label of this sample is uncertain.

The chain uses TRBV7-2 and TRBJ2-4; 10 bases match TRBD2. J gave up 6 bases and V 4 bases, and 9 bases lay outside the gene matches. CDR1 is SGHTA and CDR2 is FQGNSA in the germline V gene. This CDR3 spans 16 amino acids. The CDR3 here is CASSSAGGPGRNIQYF. Here the CDR3 DNA reads TGTGCCAGCAGCTCAGCGGGGGGGCCAGGGAGAAACATTCAGTACTTC.

V and J are TRBV7-2 and TRBJ1-1, with 8 bases matching TRBD1. V dropped 5 bases and J dropped 11; count of bases not matched to a gene: 7. This CDR3 is 12 amino acids long. Germline CDR1 reads SGHTA; CDR2 reads FQGNSA. The CDR3 DNA reads TGTGCCAGCAGCCTGGACAGGGTCGTGGCTTTCTTT. Amino acids: CASSLDRVVAFF.